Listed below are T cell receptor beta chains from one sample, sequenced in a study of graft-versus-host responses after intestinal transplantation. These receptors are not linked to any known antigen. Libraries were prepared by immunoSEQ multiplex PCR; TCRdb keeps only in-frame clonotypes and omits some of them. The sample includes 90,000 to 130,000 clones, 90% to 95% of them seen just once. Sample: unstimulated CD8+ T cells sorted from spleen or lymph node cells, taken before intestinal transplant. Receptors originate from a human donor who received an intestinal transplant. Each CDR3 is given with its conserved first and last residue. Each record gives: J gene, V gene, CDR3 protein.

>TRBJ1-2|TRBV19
CASSIGTNYGYTF
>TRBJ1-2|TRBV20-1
CSADLNYGYTF
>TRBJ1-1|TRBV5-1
CASSLVVQGQNTEAFF
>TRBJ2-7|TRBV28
CASSLTPGGEQYF
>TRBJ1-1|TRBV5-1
CASSLQGGAEAFF
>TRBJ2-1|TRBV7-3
CASSLGVSYNEQFF
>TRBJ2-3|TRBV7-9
CASSLAPGWEGGRDTQYF
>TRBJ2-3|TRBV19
CASIQTSGASSDTQYF
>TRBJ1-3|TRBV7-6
CASSHMGPGNTIYF
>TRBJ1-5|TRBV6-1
CASSGDRWAGNQPQHF
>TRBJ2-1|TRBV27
CASSLGVYNEQFF
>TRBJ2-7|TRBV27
CASSYSGTNYEQYF
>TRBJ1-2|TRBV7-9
CASSLPGEYGYTF
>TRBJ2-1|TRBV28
CASSLSIPSSLLNEQFF
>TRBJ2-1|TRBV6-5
CASRSSGGPLEQFF
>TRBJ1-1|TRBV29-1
CSAVGRGSNTEAFF
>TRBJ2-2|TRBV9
CASSVSGGGELFF
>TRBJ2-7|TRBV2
CASGPGTDFYEQYF
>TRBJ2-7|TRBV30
CAWGAGGLEQYF
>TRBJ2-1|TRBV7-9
CASSPGTSGRKEQFF
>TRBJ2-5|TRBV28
CASSRALTTDQETQYF
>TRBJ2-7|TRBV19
CASSSAGLFYEQYF
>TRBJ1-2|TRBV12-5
CASGLVRTGGYIGGGYTF
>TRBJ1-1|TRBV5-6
CASSLGDGYTEAFF
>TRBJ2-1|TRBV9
CASSLLPGLADNEQFF
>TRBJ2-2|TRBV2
CASSEDPLGTGELFF
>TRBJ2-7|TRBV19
CASRRDSGDYEQYF
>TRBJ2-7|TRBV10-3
CAISESLLEQYF
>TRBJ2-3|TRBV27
CASSPSEHSAQYF
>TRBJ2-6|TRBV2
CASSAYSGANVLTF
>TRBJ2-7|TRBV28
CASTGTGAYEQYF
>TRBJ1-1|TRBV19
CASSIGPNTEAFF
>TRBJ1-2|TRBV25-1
CASSDETGDGYTF
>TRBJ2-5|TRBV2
CASSEAEVAGGGETQYF
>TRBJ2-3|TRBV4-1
CASSQLAAATDTQYF
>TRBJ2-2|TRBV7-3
CASSLGQGNTGELFF
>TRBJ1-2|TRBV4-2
CASSPYYNSGTGYGYTF
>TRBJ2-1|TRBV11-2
CASSVGRGQNNEQFF
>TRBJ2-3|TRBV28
CASSPTDTQYF
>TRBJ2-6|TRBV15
CATSESMISGANVLTF
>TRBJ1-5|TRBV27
CASSLMIYQPQHF
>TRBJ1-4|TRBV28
CASRADRVKATNEKLFF
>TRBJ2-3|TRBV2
CASSESMDRTDTQYF
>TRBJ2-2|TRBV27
CASSLPGGKVPGELFF
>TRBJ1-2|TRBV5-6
CASSLGGDRGKYGYTF
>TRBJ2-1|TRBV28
CASSPWTSRSEQFF
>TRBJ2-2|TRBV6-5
CASTNGITGELFF
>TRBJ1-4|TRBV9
CASSVEGLLTNEKLFF
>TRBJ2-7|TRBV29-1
CSVEIRSQSYEQYF
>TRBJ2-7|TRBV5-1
CASSLAKGSGLIAYEQYF
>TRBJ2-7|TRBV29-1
CSVEDKTPYEQYF
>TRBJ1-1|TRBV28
CASSAGTRNTEAFF
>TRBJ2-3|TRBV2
CASSGPYF
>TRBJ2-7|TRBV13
CASSLSDGGGAYEQYF
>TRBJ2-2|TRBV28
CAIPGEGLNTGELFF
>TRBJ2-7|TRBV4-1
CASSQHGTSGTREQYF
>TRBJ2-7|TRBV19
CASSITSAYSYEQYF
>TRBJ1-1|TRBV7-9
CASRGRTNTEAFF
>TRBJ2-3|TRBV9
CASSSRGGGTDTQYF